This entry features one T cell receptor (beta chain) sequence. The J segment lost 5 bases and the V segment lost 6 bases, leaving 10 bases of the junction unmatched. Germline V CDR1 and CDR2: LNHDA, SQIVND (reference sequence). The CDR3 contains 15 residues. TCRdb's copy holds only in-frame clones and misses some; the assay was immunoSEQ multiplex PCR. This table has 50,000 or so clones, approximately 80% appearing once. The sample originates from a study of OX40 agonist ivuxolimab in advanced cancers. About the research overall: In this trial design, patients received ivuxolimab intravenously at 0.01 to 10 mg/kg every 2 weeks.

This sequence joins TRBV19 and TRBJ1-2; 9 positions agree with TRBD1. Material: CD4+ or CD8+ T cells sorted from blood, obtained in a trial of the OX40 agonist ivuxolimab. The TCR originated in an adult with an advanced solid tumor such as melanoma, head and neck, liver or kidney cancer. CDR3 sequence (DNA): TGTGCCAGTAGGACAGGGGGGACTGTCGGGTATGGCTACACCTTC. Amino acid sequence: CASRTGGTVGYGYTF.